This T cell receptor (beta chain) was sequenced for a study of control samples from healthy donors and cancer patients. This CDR3 contains 14 residues. Trimming took 0 bases from V and 5 from J, leaving 8 bases between them. Per germline, CDR1 LNHNV and CDR2 YYDKDF (reference sequence). Sequencing was performed with immunoSEQ multiplex PCR; in TCRdb, only in-frame clones are kept and a portion is missing. The sample carries 100,000 to 150,000 clones, around 92% recorded once. V gene TRBV15 combines with J gene TRBJ2-1, with D unclear. Sequencing was carried out using blood. The TCR was taken from a woman aged 45-59 years in good health. In DNA form, the CDR3 reads TGTGCCACCAGCAGAGATATACATAACAATGAGCAGTTCTTC. Its translation: CATSRDIHNNEQFF.